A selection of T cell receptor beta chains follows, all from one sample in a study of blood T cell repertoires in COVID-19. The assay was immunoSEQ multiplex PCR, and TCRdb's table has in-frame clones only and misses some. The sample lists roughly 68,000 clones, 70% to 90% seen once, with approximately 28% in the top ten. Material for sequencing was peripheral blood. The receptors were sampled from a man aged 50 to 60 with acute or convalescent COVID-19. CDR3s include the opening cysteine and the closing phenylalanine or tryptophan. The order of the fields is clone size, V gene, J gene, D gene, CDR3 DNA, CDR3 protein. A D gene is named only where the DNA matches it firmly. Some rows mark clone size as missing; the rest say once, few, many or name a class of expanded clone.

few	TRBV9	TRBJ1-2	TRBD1	TGTGCCAGCAGCGAAAACAGGGGGCCTTCTAGTGGCTACACCTTC	CASSENRGPSSGYTF
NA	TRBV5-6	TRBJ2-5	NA	TGTGCCAGCAACGACAGGTTCGAGGAGACCCAGTACTTC	CASNDRFEETQYF
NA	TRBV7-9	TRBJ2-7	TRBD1	TGTGCCAGCAGCCCCGGGACAGGCTCCTACGAGCAGTACTTC	CASSPGTGSYEQYF
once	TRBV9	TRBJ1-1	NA	TGTGCCAGCAGCGTATTTAAGAACACTGAAGCTTTCTTT	CASSVFKNTEAFF
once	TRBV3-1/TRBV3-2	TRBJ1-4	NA	TGTGCCAGCAGCCAAGATGGTTGGGGCACTAATGAAAAACTGTTTTTT	CASSQDGWGTNEKLFF
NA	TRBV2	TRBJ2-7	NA	TGTGCCAGCAGTGTAGAAGGGGGATTCTCCTACGAGCAGTACTTC	CASSVEGGFSYEQYF
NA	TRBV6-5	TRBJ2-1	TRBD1	TGTGCCAGCAGGCGACAGGGACGCTACAATGAGCAGTTCTTC	CASRRQGRYNEQFF
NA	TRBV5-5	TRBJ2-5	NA	TGTGCCAGCAGCTTGATGGAGTACCAAGAGACCCAGTACTTC	CASSLMEYQETQYF
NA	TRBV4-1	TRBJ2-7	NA	TGCGCCAGCAGCCAACGACTTCACTCCTACGAGCAGTACTTC	CASSQRLHSYEQYF
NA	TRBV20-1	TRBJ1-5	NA	TGCAGTGCTAGTCCTGGAGGCAATCAGCCCCAGCATTTT	CSASPGGNQPQHF
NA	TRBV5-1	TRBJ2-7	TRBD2	TGCGCCAGCAGCTCGGGAGGACGCAACTCCTACGAGCAGTACTTC	CASSSGGRNSYEQYF
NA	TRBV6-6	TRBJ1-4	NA	TGTGCCAGCAGTTCGGGGAGGTCTAATGAAAAACTGTTTTTT	CASSSGRSNEKLFF
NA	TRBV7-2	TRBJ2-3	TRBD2	TGTGCCAGCAGCTCCCGGCCGGGACTAATCACAGATACGCAGTATTTT	CASSSRPGLITDTQYF
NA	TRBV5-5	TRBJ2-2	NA	TGTGCCAGCAGCGCGGTGGGGGGATCCGCGAACACCGGGGAGCTGTTTTTT	CASSAVGGSANTGELFF
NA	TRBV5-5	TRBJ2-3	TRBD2	TGTGCCAGCAGCTTGGTTTCTAGCGGGGGACCTAGCACAGATACGCAGTATTTT	CASSLVSSGGPSTDTQYF
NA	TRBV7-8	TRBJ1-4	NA	TGTGCCAGCAGCTTAGAGTCGGGTTCGGCAGGAGGCCATGAAAAACTGTTTTTT	CASSLESGSAGGHEKLFF
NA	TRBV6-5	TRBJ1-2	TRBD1	TGTGCCAGCAGTTACTTATCGGACAGGAGCTACACCTTC	CASSYLSDRSYTF
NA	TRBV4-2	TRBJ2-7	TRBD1	TGTGCCAGCAGCCAAGGGAAAACAGGGGGATCGACCTACGAGCAGTACTTC	CASSQGKTGGSTYEQYF
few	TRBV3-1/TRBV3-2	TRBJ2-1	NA	TGTGCCAGCAGCCAAGATCTTCCTAGCGCCTACAATGAGCAGTTCTTC	CASSQDLPSAYNEQFF
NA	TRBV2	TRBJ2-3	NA	TGTGCCAGCAGTGGGACAGCATTCATGGATACGCAGTATTTT	CASSGTAFMDTQYF
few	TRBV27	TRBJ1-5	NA	TGTGCCAGCAGTTTAGGGGGGAGCAATCAGCCCCAGCATTTT	CASSLGGSNQPQHF
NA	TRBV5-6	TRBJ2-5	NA	TGTGCCAGCAGCGGGGTGCGGGCGAATTTAGAGACCCAGTACTTC	CASSGVRANLETQYF
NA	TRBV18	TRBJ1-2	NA	TGTGCCAGCTCAGCGGGGGCTAACTATGGCTACACCTTC	CASSAGANYGYTF
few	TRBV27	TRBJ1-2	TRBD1	TGTGCCAGCAGTAGAATGGACAGGAGGGAGGGCTACACCTTC	CASSRMDRREGYTF
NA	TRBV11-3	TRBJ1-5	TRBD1	TGTGCCAGCAGCTTAGGACTCAGGGGGCGAAGAAATCAGCCCCAGCATTTT	CASSLGLRGRRNQPQHF
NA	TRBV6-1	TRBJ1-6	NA	TGTGCCAGCAGTGAAGCCGGGGATAATTCACCCCTCCACTTT	CASSEAGDNSPLHF
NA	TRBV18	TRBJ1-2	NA	TGTGCCAGCTCACCAGGTCAGGGTTCTAACTATGGCTACACCTTC	CASSPGQGSNYGYTF
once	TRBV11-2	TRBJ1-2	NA	TGTGCCAGCAGCCGGACAGACTATGGCTACACCTTC	CASSRTDYGYTF
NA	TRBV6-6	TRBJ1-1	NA	TGTGCCAGCAGTAGACAGAGCTTGAACACTGAAGCTTTCTTT	CASSRQSLNTEAFF
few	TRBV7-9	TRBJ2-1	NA	TGTGCCAGCAGCCGCGCCACGCAGGCCACCTACAATGAGCAGTTCTTC	CASSRATQATYNEQFF
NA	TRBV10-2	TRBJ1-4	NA	TGCGCCAGCAGACGACTGAGTGCGTCTAATGAAAAACTGTTTTTT	CASRRLSASNEKLFF
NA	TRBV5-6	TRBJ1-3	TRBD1	TGTGCCAGCAGCGCGGACAGGGTTCGAAACACCATATATTTT	CASSADRVRNTIYF
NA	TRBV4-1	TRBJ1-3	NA	TGCGCCAGCAGCCAAGACAAACGGGGGTTTGGAAACACCATATATTTT	CASSQDKRGFGNTIYF
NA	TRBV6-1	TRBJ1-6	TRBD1	TGTGCCAGCAGACAAGGACAGGGAGGTTGGTCACCCCTCCACTTT	CASRQGQGGWSPLHF
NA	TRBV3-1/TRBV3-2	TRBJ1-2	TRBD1	TGTGCCAGCAGCCGGACCTCGGGACAGGGACTGTATGGCTACACCTTC	CASSRTSGQGLYGYTF
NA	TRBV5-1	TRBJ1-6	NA	TGCGCCAGCAGCTCAGGGTCTTATAATTCACCCCTCCACTTT	CASSSGSYNSPLHF
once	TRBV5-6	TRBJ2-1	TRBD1	TGTGCCAGCAGCTGGGTGGGCAGGGGGTATAATGAGCAGTTCTTC	CASSWVGRGYNEQFF
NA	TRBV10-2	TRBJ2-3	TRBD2	TGCGCCAGCAGTGGAGCTAGGGGAGGGGCTACTGGCACAGATACGCAGTATTTT	CASSGARGGATGTDTQYF
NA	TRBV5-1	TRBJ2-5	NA	TGCGCCAGCAGCGGGGACACCCTGGACCAAGAGACCCAGTACTTC	CASSGDTLDQETQYF
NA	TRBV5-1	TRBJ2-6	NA	TGCGCCAGCACCCCTCCCTCTGGGGCCAACGTCCTGACTTTC	CASTPPSGANVLTF
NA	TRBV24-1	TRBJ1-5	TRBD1	TGTGCCACCAGTGCAGGGGGCGGCCATAGCAATCAGCCCCAGCATTTT	CATSAGGGHSNQPQHF